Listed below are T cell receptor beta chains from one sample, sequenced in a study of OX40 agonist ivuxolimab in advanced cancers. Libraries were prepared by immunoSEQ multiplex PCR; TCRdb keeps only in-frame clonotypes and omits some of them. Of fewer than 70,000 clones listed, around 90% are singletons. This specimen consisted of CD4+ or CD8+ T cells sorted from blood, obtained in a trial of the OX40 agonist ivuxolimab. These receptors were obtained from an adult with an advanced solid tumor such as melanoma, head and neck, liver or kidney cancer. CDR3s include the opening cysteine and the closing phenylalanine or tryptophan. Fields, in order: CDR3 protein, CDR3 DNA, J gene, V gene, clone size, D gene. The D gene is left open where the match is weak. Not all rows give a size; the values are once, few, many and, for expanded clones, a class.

CASSQVGDYLYEQYF | TGTGCCAGCAGCCAAGTCGGGGACTACCTCTACGAGCAGTACTTC | TRBJ2-7 | TRBV9 | - | TRBD2
CASSQGEYGELFF | TGCGCCAGCAGCCAGGGGGAGTACGGGGAGCTGTTTTTT | TRBJ2-2 | TRBV5-1 | once | TRBD1
CASSFGIGGGSYEQYF | TGTGCTAGCAGTTTTGGCATAGGGGGAGGCTCCTACGAGCAGTACTTC | TRBJ2-7 | TRBV27 | - | -
CASSQTPRGSYEQYF | TGCGCCAGCAGCCAAACTCCCCGGGGATCCTACGAGCAGTACTTC | TRBJ2-7 | TRBV4-1 | - | -
CASMPAGRVNQPQHF | TGTGCCAGCATGCCAGCCGGAAGGGTCAATCAGCCCCAGCATTTT | TRBJ1-5 | TRBV27 | - | -
CASSDTGAVNTEAFF | TGTGCCAGCAGTGATACAGGGGCAGTGAACACTGAAGCTTTCTTT | TRBJ1-1 | TRBV6-1 | - | TRBD1
CASTTAGGGPSYEQYF | TGTGCCAGCACCACGGCCGGCGGGGGTCCGTCCTACGAGCAGTACTTC | TRBJ2-7 | TRBV5-6 | - | TRBD2
CASSFGGQGSSGNTIYF | TGTGCCAGCAGCTTTGGGGGACAGGGTTCTTCTGGAAACACCATATATTTT | TRBJ1-3 | TRBV5-6 | - | TRBD1
CASSSTGTGGETQYF | TGCGCCAGCAGCTCCACCGGGACTGGGGGAGAGACCCAGTACTTC | TRBJ2-5 | TRBV5-1 | - | -
CAWTPGAGEQFF | TGTGCCTGGACCCCGGGGGCGGGGGAGCAGTTCTTC | TRBJ2-1 | TRBV30 | - | -
CASTSGRADTQYF | TGTGCCAGCACCAGCGGGAGGGCAGATACGCAGTATTTT | TRBJ2-3 | TRBV2 | once | TRBD2
CASRFSSRAQYF | TGTGCCAGCAGATTTTCGTCTAGGGCGCAGTATTTT | TRBJ2-3 | TRBV6-1 | - | -
CATELPPGNTIYF | TGTGCCACCGAGTTGCCGCCTGGAAACACCATATATTTT | TRBJ1-3 | TRBV6-5 | - | -
CASSKAERRRSSYNEQFF | TGTGCCAGCAGCAAAGCGGAAAGGAGGCGGAGCTCCTACAATGAGCAGTTCTTC | TRBJ2-1 | TRBV21-1 | - | -
CASSSIGPINQPQHF | TGTGCCAGCAGCTCAATCGGGCCAATCAATCAGCCCCAGCATTTT | TRBJ1-5 | TRBV6-5 | - | -
CASSPSQGVEKLFF | TGTGCCAGCTCACCGTCGCAGGGGGTTGAAAAACTGTTTTTT | TRBJ1-4 | TRBV18 | - | TRBD1
CASSDSANTEAFF | TGCGCCAGCAGTGATTCTGCGAACACTGAAGCTTTCTTT | TRBJ1-1 | TRBV10-1 | - | -
CASSQGRGQPQHF | TGTGCCAGCAGCCAAGGAAGGGGTCAGCCCCAGCATTTT | TRBJ1-5 | TRBV14 | - | -
CASSLGQVADTQYF | TGTGCCAGCAGCTTAGGTCAGGTTGCAGATACGCAGTATTTT | TRBJ2-3 | TRBV7-3 | - | -
CASSLAGGSETQYF | TGTGCCAGTAGTCTAGCGGGAGGTTCGGAGACCCAGTACTTC | TRBJ2-5 | TRBV19 | - | TRBD2
CASRRASSYEQYF | TGTGCCAGCAGAAGGGCCTCCTCCTACGAGCAGTACTTC | TRBJ2-7 | TRBV6-1 | - | -
CASSLKGLAGGAITGELFF | TGTGCCAGCAGCTTAAAAGGGCTAGCGGGAGGCGCGATCACCGGGGAGCTGTTTTTT | TRBJ2-2 | TRBV7-3 | - | TRBD2
CASSLGRTGTEAFF | TGTGCCAGCAGCTTAGGTCGGACAGGCACTGAAGCTTTCTTT | TRBJ1-1 | TRBV11-2 | - | TRBD1
CASSLGQGIEVTDTQYF | TGCGCCAGCAGCTTGGGACAGGGAATTGAAGTCACAGATACGCAGTATTTT | TRBJ2-3 | TRBV5-1 | - | TRBD1
CASSVGGGDNEQFF | TGTGCCAGCAGCGTAGGTGGAGGGGACAATGAGCAGTTCTTC | TRBJ2-1 | TRBV9 | - | -
CASSLEGTGYYGYTF | TGCGCCAGCAGCTTGGAAGGGACAGGGTACTATGGCTACACCTTC | TRBJ1-2 | TRBV5-1 | - | TRBD1
CASRLDRGGLSTEAFF | TGTGCCAGCAGACTTGACAGGGGAGGTCTGAGCACTGAAGCTTTCTTT | TRBJ1-1 | TRBV7-9 | - | TRBD1
CASSNRGGYGYTF | TGTGCCAGCAGTAATAGGGGGGGCTATGGCTACACCTTC | TRBJ1-2 | TRBV9 | - | -
CASSRDRDGKETQYF | TGTGCCAGCAGCAGAGACCGGGACGGAAAAGAGACCCAGTACTTC | TRBJ2-5 | TRBV13 | - | -
CSASVGYGYTF | TGCAGTGCTAGTGTGGGCTATGGCTACACCTTC | TRBJ1-2 | TRBV20-1 | once | -
CASSEGGPGYEQYF | TGTGCCAGCAGTGAAGGCGGACCTGGGTACGAGCAGTACTTC | TRBJ2-7 | TRBV2 | - | -
CASSPQRGSYEQYF | TGTGCCAGCAGCCCCCAGAGGGGGTCCTACGAGCAGTACTTC | TRBJ2-7 | TRBV7-9 | - | -
CASSRRDYSYNEQFF | TGTGCCAGCAGCCGCAGGGACTACTCCTACAATGAGCAGTTCTTC | TRBJ2-1 | TRBV13 | - | TRBD2
CASRADRASSYEQYF | TGTGCCAGCAGAGCGGACAGGGCCTCGTCCTACGAGCAGTACTTC | TRBJ2-7 | TRBV6-5 | once | TRBD1
CASSSRQGGGTQYF | TGTGCCAGCAGTTCCCGACAAGGCGGGGGTACGCAGTATTTT | TRBJ2-3 | TRBV6-1 | - | TRBD2
CASSPPYTQNTEAFF | TGTGCCAGCTCACCACCCTACACCCAGAACACTGAAGCTTTCTTT | TRBJ1-1 | TRBV18 | once | -
CASSQSPAGGFVQYF | TGCGCCAGCAGCCAATCCCCGGCCGGGGGCTTCGTGCAGTACTTC | TRBJ2-7 | TRBV10-2 | - | -
CASSLIAGEQYF | TGTGCCAGCAGCTTAATCGCGGGTGAGCAGTACTTC | TRBJ2-7 | TRBV11-2 | once | -
CASSARGQMGYTGELFF | TGTGCCAGTAGCGCCCGTGGGCAGATGGGCTACACCGGGGAGCTGTTTTTT | TRBJ2-2 | TRBV19 | few | -
CASRPTQGTGNTIYF | TGTGCCAGCAGGCCGACTCAGGGGACCGGAAACACCATATATTTT | TRBJ1-3 | TRBV6-6 | - | -